A selection of T cell receptor beta chains follows, all from one sample in a study of graft-versus-host responses after intestinal transplantation. The method was immunoSEQ multiplex PCR; TCRdb's version includes in-frame clones alone and lacks a portion of them. The data contain tens of thousands of clones, about 89% of them singletons. The sequencing here drew on PBMCs, taken 650 to 690 days after intestinal transplant. The source is a human patient who received an intestinal transplant, so some T cells may come from the graft donor. CDR3s include the opening cysteine and the closing phenylalanine or tryptophan. D genes are given only for firm matches. Only part of the rows carry a size: once, few, many, or a class if the clone is expanded.

D: TRBD2; size: NA; J: TRBJ2-5; V: TRBV4-1; CDR3: CASSQGYAVAGGAMRETQYF; DNA: TGCGCCAGCAGCCAGGGTTACGCGGTAGCGGGGGGTGCCATGCGTGAGACCCAGTACTTC
D: NA; size: NA; J: TRBJ2-1; V: TRBV9; CDR3: CASSDRGPPYDNEQFF; DNA: TGTGCCAGCAGCGACCGGGGCCCCCCTTATGACAATGAGCAGTTCTTC
D: NA; size: NA; J: TRBJ2-1; V: TRBV29-1; CDR3: CSLGDGYNEQFF; DNA: TGCAGCCTTGGGGACGGCTACAATGAGCAGTTCTTC
D: TRBD1; size: NA; J: TRBJ1-4; V: TRBV25-1; CDR3: CASSEFGRGWGKLFF; DNA: TGTGCCAGCAGTGAATTCGGCAGGGGGTGGGGAAAACTGTTTTTT
D: NA; size: NA; J: TRBJ2-5; V: TRBV28; CDR3: CASSLRETQYF; DNA: TGTGCCAGCAGTTTAAGGGAGACCCAGTACTTC
D: NA; size: NA; J: TRBJ1-4; V: TRBV7-2; CDR3: CASSLARTDNEKLFF; DNA: TGTGCCAGCAGCTTAGCTCGGACAGACAATGAAAAACTGTTTTTT
D: TRBD1; size: NA; J: TRBJ1-6; V: TRBV2; CDR3: CASRGDRAISPLHF; DNA: TGTGCCAGCAGGGGGGACAGGGCCATTTCACCCCTCCACTTT
D: NA; size: NA; J: TRBJ2-7; V: TRBV10-3; CDR3: CAISEGLSSYEQYF; DNA: TGTGCCATCAGTGAGGGCCTGAGCTCCTACGAGCAGTACTTC
D: NA; size: NA; J: TRBJ1-4; V: TRBV20-1; CDR3: CSALLNEKLFF; DNA: TGCAGTGCTTTGCTAAATGAAAAACTGTTTTTT
D: NA; size: NA; J: TRBJ1-1; V: TRBV6-5; CDR3: CASSYGGVGSTEAFF; DNA: TGTGCCAGCAGTTACGGCGGGGTTGGATCCACTGAAGCTTTCTTT
D: TRBD2; size: NA; J: TRBJ2-1; V: TRBV29-1; CDR3: CSVEPPFGQRGAMSSYNEQFF; DNA: TGCAGCGTTGAACCCCCCTTTGGCCAGCGGGGGGCAATGAGCTCCTACAATGAGCAGTTCTTC
D: TRBD1; size: NA; J: TRBJ2-7; V: TRBV14; CDR3: CASSPILGTGKSYEQYF; DNA: TGTGCCAGCAGCCCCATCTTAGGGACAGGAAAGTCCTACGAGCAGTACTTC
D: NA; size: NA; J: TRBJ2-2; V: TRBV11-3; CDR3: CASSLDGVSGELFF; DNA: TGTGCCAGCAGCTTAGATGGGGTTTCCGGGGAGCTGTTTTTT
D: NA; size: NA; J: TRBJ2-7; V: TRBV5-4; CDR3: CASSLIGLISYEQYF; DNA: TGTGCCAGCAGCTTAATAGGTCTCATCTCCTACGAGCAGTACTTC
D: NA; size: NA; J: TRBJ2-1; V: TRBV5-1; CDR3: CASSLALTGWGYNEQFF; DNA: TGCGCCAGCAGCTTGGCCCTTACAGGGTGGGGGTACAATGAGCAGTTCTTC
D: TRBD2; size: NA; J: TRBJ2-2; V: TRBV9; CDR3: CASSALLAGDTGELFF; DNA: TGTGCCAGCAGCGCCTTACTAGCGGGGGACACCGGGGAGCTGTTTTTT
D: TRBD1; size: NA; J: TRBJ1-3; V: TRBV5-4; CDR3: CASSMTGVGNTIYF; DNA: TGTGCCAGCAGCATGACAGGGGTTGGGAACACCATATATTTT
D: TRBD1; size: NA; J: TRBJ1-2; V: TRBV9; CDR3: CASSGGTGNDGYTF; DNA: TGTGCCAGCAGCGGCGGGACAGGGAATGATGGCTACACCTTC
D: NA; size: NA; J: TRBJ1-2; V: TRBV6-5; CDR3: CASSYSLEGVGYTF; DNA: TGTGCCAGCAGTTACTCCCTAGAAGGAGTCGGCTACACCTTC
D: TRBD1; size: NA; J: TRBJ1-1; V: TRBV28; CDR3: CASPPDRGIYSTEAFF; DNA: TGTGCCAGCCCCCCCGACAGGGGCATTTATAGCACTGAAGCTTTCTTT
D: NA; size: NA; J: TRBJ2-7; V: TRBV15; CDR3: CATSRQVSYEQYF; DNA: TGTGCCACCAGCCGACAGGTTTCCTACGAGCAGTACTTC
D: TRBD2; size: NA; J: TRBJ2-3; V: TRBV4-1; CDR3: CASSQDQLAGVTDTQYF; DNA: TGCGCCAGCAGCCAAGATCAACTAGCGGGGGTCACAGATACGCAGTATTTT
D: NA; size: NA; J: TRBJ1-1; V: TRBV5-4; CDR3: CASSEGGSGVNTEAFF; DNA: TGTGCCAGCAGCGAGGGAGGCTCCGGGGTGAACACTGAAGCTTTCTTT
D: NA; size: NA; J: TRBJ1-5; V: TRBV7-9; CDR3: CASSPEGNQPQHF; DNA: TGTGCCAGCAGCCCCGAGGGGAACCAGCCCCAGCATTTT
D: NA; size: NA; J: TRBJ2-5; V: TRBV10-3; CDR3: CAISESVVTPETQYF; DNA: TGTGCCATCAGTGAGTCGGTGGTGACACCCGAGACCCAGTACTTC
D: NA; size: NA; J: TRBJ2-7; V: TRBV27; CDR3: CASSRGQGPRLYEQYF; DNA: TGTGCCAGCAGCCGGGGGCAGGGGCCGAGACTCTACGAGCAGTACTTC
D: NA; size: NA; J: TRBJ2-7; V: TRBV4-1; CDR3: CASSQAAGLSYEQYF; DNA: TGCGCCAGCAGCCAAGCCGCAGGACTATCCTACGAGCAGTACTTC
D: NA; size: NA; J: TRBJ2-7; V: TRBV6-5; CDR3: CASSFGITYEQYF; DNA: TGTGCCAGCAGTTTCGGCATTACCTACGAGCAGTACTTC
D: NA; size: NA; J: TRBJ1-5; V: TRBV9; CDR3: CARHSNQPQHF; DNA: TGTGCCAGGCATAGCAATCAGCCCCAGCATTTT
D: TRBD2; size: NA; J: TRBJ2-1; V: TRBV18; CDR3: CASSSWELARSEEQFF; DNA: TGTGCCAGCTCATCTTGGGAACTAGCGCGGTCGGAAGAGCAGTTCTTC
D: NA; size: NA; J: TRBJ2-1; V: TRBV7-6; CDR3: CASSASGFYNEQFF; DNA: TGTGCCAGCAGCGCGTCGGGATTCTACAATGAGCAGTTCTTC
D: NA; size: few; J: TRBJ1-2; V: TRBV6-5; CDR3: CASSSGGDYGYTF; DNA: TGTGCCAGCAGCTCCGGGGGTGACTATGGCTACACCTTC
D: NA; size: NA; J: TRBJ2-2; V: TRBV9; CDR3: CASSPGTANTGELFF; DNA: TGTGCCAGCAGCCCCGGGACGGCTAACACCGGGGAGCTGTTTTTT
D: NA; size: NA; J: TRBJ1-6; V: TRBV7-9; CDR3: CASSLGGSPLHF; DNA: TGTGCCAGCAGCTTAGGAGGATCACCCCTCCACTTT
D: NA; size: NA; J: TRBJ1-1; V: TRBV29-1; CDR3: CSVPLGGGTEAFF; DNA: TGCAGCGTTCCCTTGGGGGGAGGGACTGAAGCTTTCTTT
D: TRBD2; size: NA; J: TRBJ2-5; V: TRBV7-9; CDR3: CASSFLGGGPETQYF; DNA: TGTGCCAGCAGCTTTCTTGGGGGGGGTCCTGAGACCCAGTACTTC
D: NA; size: NA; J: TRBJ2-5; V: TRBV7-9; CDR3: CASSSRSWREGETQYF; DNA: TGTGCCAGCAGCTCCCGGTCATGGCGAGAGGGAGAGACCCAGTACTTC
D: TRBD1; size: NA; J: TRBJ2-7; V: TRBV14; CDR3: CASSLTGQGSYEQYF; DNA: TGTGCCAGCAGCCTGACAGGGCAGGGCTCCTACGAGCAGTACTTC
D: NA; size: NA; J: TRBJ2-3; V: TRBV9; CDR3: CASSAQGGTTDTQYF; DNA: TGTGCCAGCAGCGCCCAGGGAGGGACAACAGATACGCAGTATTTT
D: TRBD2; size: once; J: TRBJ2-5; V: TRBV11-1; CDR3: CASSSTGLAGGKKETQYF; DNA: TGTGCCAGCAGCTCAACGGGACTAGCGGGGGGAAAGAAAGAGACCCAGTACTTC
D: NA; size: NA; J: TRBJ1-4; V: TRBV15; CDR3: CATSRGALATNEKLFF; DNA: TGTGCCACCAGCAGAGGGGCACTTGCAACTAATGAAAAACTGTTTTTT
D: NA; size: NA; J: TRBJ2-2; V: TRBV11-2; CDR3: CASSLYPRTANTGELFF; DNA: TGTGCCAGCAGCTTATATCCCCGGACTGCGAACACCGGGGAGCTGTTTTTT